What follows describes a single T cell receptor (beta chain). The data belong to a study of blood T cell repertoires in COVID-19. Across the whole study: From the United States, Italy and Spain came samples of acute and convalescent COVID-19. Nucleic acid was either cDNA or gDNA, and it came from T cells, B-cell-depleted T cells, or PBMCs.

Authors' methods: It was from reference gene primer amplification that nucleated cell counts were estimated. The method was immunoSEQ multiplex PCR; TCRdb's version includes in-frame clones alone and lacks a portion of them. V and J calls and clone size follow that table, whereas D and trimming were derived from the DNA. The data contain around 49,000 clones, 65% to 90% of them seen just once; the ten biggest clones take up around 2.8%. This CDR3 has 12 residues. V was cut by 7 bases and J by 10 bases, with 16 bases left in between. In germline, CDR1 is LGHDT, CDR2 YNNKEL (reference sequence). The sequenced sample was peripheral blood. The sequence was obtained from an older woman with acute or convalescent COVID-19. V is TRBV3-1 (or the pseudogene TRBV3-2) and J is TRBJ1-1; perhaps TRBD1 as D (5 bases). The DNA for the CDR3 is TGTGCCAGCACCCTCGGGGGGTTTGGAGCTTTCTTT. It is translated as CASTLGGFGAFF.